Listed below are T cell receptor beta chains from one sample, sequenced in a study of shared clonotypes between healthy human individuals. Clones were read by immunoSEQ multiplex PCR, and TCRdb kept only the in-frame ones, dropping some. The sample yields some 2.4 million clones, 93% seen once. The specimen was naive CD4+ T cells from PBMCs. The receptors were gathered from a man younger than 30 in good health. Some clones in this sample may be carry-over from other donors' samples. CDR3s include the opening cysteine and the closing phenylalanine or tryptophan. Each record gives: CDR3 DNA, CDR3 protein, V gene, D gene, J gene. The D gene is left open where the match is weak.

CDR3 DNA: TGTGCCAGTAGTCTATGGACAGGGGACACCGGGGAGCTGTTTTTT
CDR3 protein: CASSLWTGDTGELFF
V gene: TRBV19
D gene: TRBD1
J gene: TRBJ2-2

CDR3 DNA: TGTGCCAGCAGTTTATCCTCTTCGCCAAAATGGTACTTC
CDR3 protein: CASSLSSSPKWYF
V gene: TRBV27
D gene: -
J gene: TRBJ2-7

CDR3 DNA: TGTGCCAGCAGTTACACCGGGCGTAGCTCCTACGAGCAGTACTTC
CDR3 protein: CASSYTGRSSYEQYF
V gene: TRBV6-5
D gene: -
J gene: TRBJ2-7

CDR3 DNA: TGCGCCAGCAGTCCCGGGACAGACTCCTACGAGCAGTACTTC
CDR3 protein: CASSPGTDSYEQYF
V gene: TRBV4-1
D gene: TRBD1
J gene: TRBJ2-7

CDR3 DNA: TGCAGCGCGTGGTCTAACTATGGCTACACCTTC
CDR3 protein: CSAWSNYGYTF
V gene: TRBV20-1
D gene: -
J gene: TRBJ1-2

CDR3 DNA: TGTGCCAGCAGCGTAGAGTCGGCGGGGTTTGGCTACACCTTC
CDR3 protein: CASSVESAGFGYTF
V gene: TRBV9
D gene: -
J gene: TRBJ1-2

CDR3 DNA: TGCGCCAGCAGCCCTGGGGGGCGGTCTAGCACAGATACGCAGTATTTT
CDR3 protein: CASSPGGRSSTDTQYF
V gene: TRBV4-1
D gene: -
J gene: TRBJ2-3

CDR3 DNA: TGTGCCAGCAGCTCAGTAGGGGGGCTAGCGGGAGTGGGATACAATGAGCAGTTCTTC
CDR3 protein: CASSSVGGLAGVGYNEQFF
V gene: TRBV28
D gene: TRBD2
J gene: TRBJ2-1

CDR3 DNA: TGTGCCAGCAGCACCCTCCGACAGGGTGGTTCACCCCTCCACTTT
CDR3 protein: CASSTLRQGGSPLHF
V gene: TRBV28
D gene: TRBD1
J gene: TRBJ1-6

CDR3 DNA: TGTGCCAGCAGTTACTCGGGGACTAGCGGGACCCGGGAGTACTTC
CDR3 protein: CASSYSGTSGTREYF
V gene: TRBV6-5
D gene: TRBD2
J gene: TRBJ2-7